This T cell receptor (beta chain) was obtained from a study of blood T cell repertoires in COVID-19. At the level of the study: Specimens from acute and convalescent COVID-19 originated in the United States, Italy and Spain. PBMCs, B-cell-depleted T cells, or T cells provided the cDNA or gDNA that made up the material.

Authors' data handling: Reference gene primer amplification yielded estimated nucleated cell counts. Assay: immunoSEQ multiplex PCR; the TCRdb copy retains only in-frame clones and omits some. For V, J and clone size, that table is used; D and trimming come from the DNA. The table has around 26,000 clones, around four fifths seen once. V lost 4 bases and J lost 11, with 15 bases in between. The CDR3 spans 13 residues. The germline V gene encodes CDR1 LNHDA and CDR2 SQIVND (reference sequence). This clone was counted a single time. During active infection, Seattle patients enrolled and were then monitored through disease.

This TCR was recovered from a woman in her seventies with COVID-19, enrolled during active disease. This chain links TRBV19 with TRBJ1-3; D possibly corresponds to TRBD1 (6 bases). Input material: peripheral blood. Here the CDR3 DNA reads TGTGCCAGTAGTACCAGGACAGATGGTCCCATATATTTT. It translates to CASSTRTDGPIYF.